The clone carrying this TCR beta chain was counted a single time. The antigen is undetermined. Germline assignment: CDR1 KGHSY and CDR2 FQNENV. The CDR3 sequence is 13 residues long. Trimming cost V 4 bases and J 2 bases, with 9 bases left between them. This record belongs to a study of memory CD4+ T cells and cytomegalovirus serostatus. At the level of the study: This sample comes from healthy Belgian adults, roughly 9 CMV seropositive, 24 seronegative.

Single viable CD3+CD4+CD8-CD45RO+ cells were sorted as the memory CD4+ T cells. Original analysis: Out-of-frame sequences were removed, leaving 2,204,828 distinct TCRbeta sequences. Only in-frame clones appear in the TCRdb table, and some are missing; sequencing was by immunoSEQ multiplex PCR. For V, J and clone size, that table is used; D and trimming come from the DNA. This table has about 42,000 clones, roughly three quarters appearing once. Whole-study results and caveats: CD4+ memory repertoires contained about two fifths of the 164 reported CMV TCRbeta sequences.

Sequences were obtained from memory CD4+ T cells from blood. This TCR derives from an adult in good health and CMV-seronegative. The rearrangement joins TRBV16 to TRBJ2-7; D is unresolved. CDR3 loop: CASSPVSTYEQYF. CDR3 nucleotide sequence: TGTGCCAGCAGCCCCGTTTCTACCTACGAGCAGTACTTC. Filled out from reference TRBV16 and TRBJ2-7, the complete variable domain reads GEEVAQTPKHLVRGEGQKAKLYCAPIKGHSYVFWYQQVLKNEFKFLISFQNENVFDETGMPKERFSAKCLPNSPCSLEIQATKLEDSAVYFCASSPVSTYEQYFGPGTRLTVT.